Below, 6 T cell receptor beta chains from the same sample are listed, as sequenced in a study of blood T cells in healthy people across ages (dated by TCRdb to between 2014 and 2017). Receptor libraries were prepared by 5' RACE. The listed sequencing device is Illumina HiSeq 2500. A second PCR of 7 to 11 cycles was run with a J-beta primer mix and a sample-barcoded 5' primer. TCRdb ran its own pipeline on the public reads, namely fastp trimming at Q25 and MiXCR clone calling, and kept in-frame beta chains. Duplicate CDR3 protein sequences are folded into a single record with the most common DNA and genes. Across this sample there are under 2,000,000 distinct CDR3 sequences, with around 48% seen only once. 2.1% of the sample comes from the top ten. The sequencing input was blood. The receptors derive from a woman aged 40 to 49 in good health.

This clonotype was counted only a few times. The chain is built from TRBV6-6 and TRBJ2-7, with 12 bases identical to TRBD1. CDR1 MNHNY and CDR2 SVGAGI come from the germline V gene (reference sequence). Trimming at V came to 6 bases and at J to 7 bases, leaving 7 bases not matched to a gene. CDR3 size: 14 residues. DNA for the CDR3: TGTGCCAGCAGCCCGGGACAGGGGGCGGAAGAGCAGTACTTC. Translated, it gives CASSPGQGAEEQYF.

This clonotype has ten or more counts. The chain is built from TRBV20-1 and TRBJ2-3, with no clear D. This CDR3 is 13 amino acids long. Germline CDR1 reads DFQATT; CDR2 reads SNEGSKA (reference sequence). Trimming pared 1 base from V and 1 base from J, leaving 6 bases between. The CDR3 region has the DNA TGCAGTGCTAGAGGGCTGGGCACAGATACGCAGTATTTT. Amino acids: CSARGLGTDTQYF.

The table lists this clonotype with a few counts. V usage is TRBV12-3 or TRBV12-4 and J usage is TRBJ2-1; TRBD2 agrees at 8 bases. With 3 bases clipped from V and 4 bases from J, the junction kept 8 bases outside the gene matches. The CDR3 totals 16 residues. CDR3 coding DNA: TGTGCCAGCAGTTTTGGGCTAGCGGGTTTATACAATGAGCAGTTCTTC. Amino acids: CASSFGLAGLYNEQFF.

This chain joins TRBV28 and TRBJ2-5, with 12 bases matching TRBD1. Germline V lookup: CDR1 MDHEN, CDR2 SYDVKM. Trimming took 5 bases from V and 2 from J; bases not matched to a gene: 12. The CDR3 runs 18 residues. This chain's CDR3 is CASSLPGTGGSSQETQYF. CDR3 DNA sequence: TGTGCCAGCAGTCTACCCGGGACAGGGGGCTCTTCGCAAGAGACCCAGTACTTC. Filled out from reference TRBV28 and TRBJ2-5, the complete variable domain reads DVKVTQSSRYLVKRTGEKVFLECVQDMDHENMFWYRQDPGLGLRLIYFSYDVKMKEKGDIPEGYSVSREKKERFSLILESASTNQTSMYLCASSLPGTGGSSQETQYFGPGTRLLVL.

V usage is TRBV7-2 and J usage is TRBJ1-6; TRBD1 matches at 11 bases. The CDR3 loop spans 15 amino acids. In germline, CDR1 is SGHTA, CDR2 FQGNSA. Unmatched junction bases numbered 9, after V lost 3 bases and J lost 14 bases. The CDR3 DNA is TGTGCCAGCAGCTTTACCGGGACAGGGGGTGAGGCCCTCCACTTT. Translation gives CASSFTGTGGEALHF.

The chain carries TRBV20-1 and TRBJ2-3; D possibly corresponds to TRBD2 (5 bases). Trimming removed 6 bases at V and 1 base at J, with 17 bases between. The CDR3 loop spans 15 amino acids. From germline, CDR1 is DFQATT and CDR2 SNEGSKA (reference sequence). CDR3 sequence (DNA): TGCAGTGCCACCTCGCCGGGAATAGGCACAGATACGCAGTATTTT. Residues: CSATSPGIGTDTQYF.